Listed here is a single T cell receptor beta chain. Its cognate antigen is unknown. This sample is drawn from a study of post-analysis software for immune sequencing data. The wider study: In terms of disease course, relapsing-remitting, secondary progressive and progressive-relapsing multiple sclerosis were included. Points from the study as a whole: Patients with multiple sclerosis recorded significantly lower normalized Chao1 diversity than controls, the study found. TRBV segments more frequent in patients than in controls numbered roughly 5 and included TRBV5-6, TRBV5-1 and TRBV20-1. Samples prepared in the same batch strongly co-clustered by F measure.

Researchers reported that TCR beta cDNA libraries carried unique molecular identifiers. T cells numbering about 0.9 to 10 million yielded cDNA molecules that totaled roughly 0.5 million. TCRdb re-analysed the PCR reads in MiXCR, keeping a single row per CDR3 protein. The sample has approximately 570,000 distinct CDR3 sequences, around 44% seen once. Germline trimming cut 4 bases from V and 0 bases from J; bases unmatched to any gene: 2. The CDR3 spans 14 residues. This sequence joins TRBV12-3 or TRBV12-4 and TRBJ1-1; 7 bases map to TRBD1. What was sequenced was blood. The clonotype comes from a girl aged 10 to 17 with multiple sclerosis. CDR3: CASSSGQLNTEAFF. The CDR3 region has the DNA TGTGCCAGCAGTTCGGGACAGTTGAACACTGAAGCTTTCTTT.